This T cell receptor (beta chain) was identified in a study of T cells in Graves' hyperthyroidism and ophthalmopathy. TCR beta CDR3 regions were amplified from RNA transcripts. The HTBI set primed first-round TCR CDR3 RT-PCR. Each CDR3 protein gets one entry after TCRdb re-called the multiplex PCR reads with MiXCR. The table includes 200,000 to 300,000 distinct CDR3 sequences, about a sixth detected once. At least 3 on the Clinical Activity Score was recorded for ophthalmopathy patients, who also had NOSPECS grade at least 4 and duration under 3 months. This clonotype has a count of ten or more. Its antigen is currently unknown. In germline, CDR1 is DFQATT, CDR2 SNEGSKA (reference sequence). Trimming took 6 bases from V and 7 from J; bases not matched to a gene: 12. This CDR3 is built from 14 residues. Study conclusions and caveats: The model anticipated ophthalmopathy a median around 6 months pre-onset.

The sequence was obtained from a woman younger than 30 with Graves' ophthalmopathy. The specimen was blood. The gene calls are TRBV20-1 and TRBJ2-1; 7 positions match TRBD2. The CDR3, as DNA: TGCAGTGCCCCCTCCGGGGGGTTTGGTAATGAGCAGTTCTTC. This translates into CSAPSGGFGNEQFF.